The source of this TCR beta chain is a study of T cell repertoires in cytomegalovirus infection. Each CDR3 protein gets one entry after TCRdb re-called the reads with MiXCR. The sample has 450,000 to 600,000 distinct CDR3 sequences; about 11% are singletons. Germline V gene sequence: CDR1 SEHNR, CDR2 FQNEAQ (reference sequence). This CDR3 region has 13 residues. Losses at the gene ends were 4 bases for V and 11 bases for J; bases not matched to a gene: 8. This clonotype was recorded at least ten times. The source of this sequence is a human donor in good health (CMV status not recorded). Some clones in this sample may be carry-over from other donors' samples. The gene calls are TRBV7-9 and TRBJ1-5; 7 positions match TRBD1. The specimen was PBMCs. The DNA for the CDR3 is TGTGCCAGCAGCTCCTCCGACAGGGACTCCCAGCATTTT. This encodes CASSSSDRDSQHF.